Each of the 11 T cell receptor beta chains below was sequenced from the same sample in a study of shared clonotypes between healthy human individuals. The assay was immunoSEQ multiplex PCR, and TCRdb's table has in-frame clones only and misses some. The data contain some 980,000 clones, roughly 72% of them singletons. The material sequenced was memory CD4+ T cells sorted from blood. The sample's subset: CD45RA-negative fraction. The receptors originated from a man aged 18 to 30 in good health.

The V gene is TRBV10-3, the J gene TRBJ2-1; 13 bases map to TRBD2. Germline CDR1 reads ENHRY; CDR2 reads SYGVKD. This CDR3 region has 15 residues. Unmatched junction bases numbered 8, after V lost 7 bases and J lost 8 bases. The CDR3 spells CAITRGLAGVYEQFF. In DNA form, the CDR3 reads TGTGCCATCACCCGCGGACTAGCGGGAGTGTATGAGCAGTTCTTC.

The gene calls are TRBV18 and TRBJ1-2; D ambiguous. The germline V gene encodes CDR1 KGHSH and CDR2 LQKENI. The V end lost 0 bases, the J end lost 4 bases, and 12 bases lay between the germline ends. This CDR3 has 15 amino acids. CDR3 nucleotide sequence: TGTGCCAGCTCACCACCGAGTCAGACGTTCTATGGCTACACCTTC. Protein product: CASSPPSQTFYGYTF.

The chain is built from TRBV18 and TRBJ2-7; the match to TRBD1 covers 12 bases. Germline V gene lookup returns CDR1 KGHSH and CDR2 LQKENI. The junction had 14 bases not matched to a gene; V was cut back by 2 bases and J by 3 bases. The CDR3 is made up of 19 amino acids. CDR3 bases: TGTGCCAGCTCACCAAAGGGGACAGGGGGCACATCGCCTTTCTACGAGCAGTACTTC. Translating gives CASSPKGTGGTSPFYEQYF.

The table lists this clone with a few counts. The rearrangement joins TRBV7-2 to TRBJ1-6; D gene ambiguous. Germline V gene data show CDR1 as SGHTA and CDR2 as FQGNSA. The CDR3 contains 12 residues. Between the trimmed V and J ends, which lost 10 bases and 11 bases, there was a span of 15 bases. CDR3 sequence (DNA): TGTGCCACCTCCCAAGGGCGGACACCCCTCCACTTT. Protein: CATSQGRTPLHF.

A remark on this clone: Other DNA sequences within the sample encode an identical CDR3. This chain links TRBV18 with TRBJ1-4; D is unresolved. The germline V gene encodes CDR1 KGHSH and CDR2 LQKENI. Trimming left V 3 bases short and J 8 bases short, with 7 bases between. This CDR3 has 12 amino acids. The CDR3 protein is CASSPGNEKLFF. The CDR3 DNA reads as TGTGCCAGCTCACCGGGGAACGAAAAACTGTTTTTT.

The gene calls are TRBV5-5 and TRBJ2-7; the D is unclear. The CDR3 totals 12 residues. The germline CDR1 and CDR2 sequences are SGHKS and YYEKEE (reference sequence). Trimming took 4 bases from V and 6 from J, leaving 11 bases between them. CDR3 protein: CASSPTYTEQYF. Here the CDR3 DNA reads TGTGCCAGCAGCCCCACTTACACCGAGCAGTACTTC. The entire variable domain, with the rest obtained from reference TRBV5-5 and TRBJ2-7, is as follows: DAGVTQSPTHLIKTRGQQVTLRCSPISGHKSVSWYQQVLGQGPQFIFQYYEKEERGRGNFPDRFSARQFPNYSSELNVNALLLGDSALYLCASSPTYTEQYFGPGTRLTVT.

Concerning this clone itself: Other DNA sequences in this sample translate to the same CDR3. The chain combines TRBV6-1 with TRBJ1-1, with D uncertain. Germline values: CDR1 MNHNS, CDR2 SASEGT. The length of the CDR3 is 13 residues. The V end was cut by 4 bases, the J end by 0 bases, with 6 bases between. The CDR3 DNA reads TGTGCCAGCAGTGGGGTTATGAACACTGAAGCTTTCTTT. Translation gives CASSGVMNTEAFF.

This clone was found once. The V and J genes are TRBV29-1 and TRBJ2-3, with no clear D. V shed 2 bases and J shed 4 bases, with 7 bases lying between them. This CDR3 has 12 residues. CDR1 is SQVTM, CDR2 ANQGSEA, per germline. The CDR3 loop reads CSVEYQPDTQYF. DNA of the CDR3: TGCAGCGTTGAATATCAGCCAGATACGCAGTATTTT.

This clone came up once. The chain is built from TRBV6-6 and TRBJ1-5; D is unclear. The germline V and J ends were trimmed by 6 bases and 1 base, with 13 bases remaining between them. This CDR3 has 15 residues. CDR1 and CDR2 (germline): MNHNY, SVGAGI (reference sequence). The CDR3 here is CASSKWGSSNQPQHF. CDR3 in DNA: TGTGCCAGCAGCAAATGGGGTTCGAGCAATCAGCCCCAGCATTTT.

The chain is built from TRBV5-6 and TRBJ2-3; 9 nucleotides align to TRBD2. With 4 bases clipped from V and 0 bases from J, the junction kept 3 bases outside the gene matches. Per germline, CDR1 SGHDT and CDR2 YYEEEE. The CDR3 consists of 15 residues. The CDR3 DNA reads as TGTGCCAGCAGCGCCCTAGCGGGGAGCACAGATACGCAGTATTTT. It yields the protein CASSALAGSTDTQYF.

DNA of the CDR3: TGTGCCAGCAGTTCCCCAGACAGGCTAAGGGACTACGAGCAGTACTTC. It yields the protein CASSSPDRLRDYEQYF. The gene calls are TRBV6-6 and TRBJ2-7, with D possibly matching TRBD1 (6 bases). In germline, CDR1 is MNHNY, CDR2 SVGAGI (reference sequence). The CDR3 loop spans 16 amino acids. The V end was cut by 4 bases, the J end by 3 bases, with 19 bases between.